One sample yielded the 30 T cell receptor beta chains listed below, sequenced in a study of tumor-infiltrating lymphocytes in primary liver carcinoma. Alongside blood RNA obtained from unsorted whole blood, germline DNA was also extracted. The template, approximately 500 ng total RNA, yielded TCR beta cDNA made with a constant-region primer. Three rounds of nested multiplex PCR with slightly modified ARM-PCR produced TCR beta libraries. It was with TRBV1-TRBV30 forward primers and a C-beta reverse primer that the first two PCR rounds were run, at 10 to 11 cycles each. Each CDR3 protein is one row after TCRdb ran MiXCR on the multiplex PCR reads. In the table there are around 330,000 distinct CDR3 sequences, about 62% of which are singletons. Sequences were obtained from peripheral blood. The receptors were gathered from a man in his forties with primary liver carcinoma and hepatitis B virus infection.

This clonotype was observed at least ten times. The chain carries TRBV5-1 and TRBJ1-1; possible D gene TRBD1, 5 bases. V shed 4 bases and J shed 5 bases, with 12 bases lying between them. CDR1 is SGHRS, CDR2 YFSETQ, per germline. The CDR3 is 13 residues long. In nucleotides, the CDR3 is TGCGCCAGCAGCATAGCAGGGAGAACTGAAGCTTTCTTT. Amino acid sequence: CASSIAGRTEAFF.

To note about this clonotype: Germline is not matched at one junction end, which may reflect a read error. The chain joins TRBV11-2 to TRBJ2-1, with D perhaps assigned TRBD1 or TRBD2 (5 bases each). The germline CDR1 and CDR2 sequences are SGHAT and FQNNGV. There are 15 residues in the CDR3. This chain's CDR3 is CASRPGTQTYNEQFF. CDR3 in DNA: TGTGCCAGCAGACCCGGGACCCAAACCTACAATGAGCAGTTCTTT.

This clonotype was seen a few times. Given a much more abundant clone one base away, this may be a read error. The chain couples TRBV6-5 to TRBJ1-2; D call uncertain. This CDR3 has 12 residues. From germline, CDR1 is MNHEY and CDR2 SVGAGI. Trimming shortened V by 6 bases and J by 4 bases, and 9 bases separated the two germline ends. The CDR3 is CASRTTSYGYTF. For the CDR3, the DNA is TGTGCCAGCAGAACGACAAGCTATGGCTACACCTTC.

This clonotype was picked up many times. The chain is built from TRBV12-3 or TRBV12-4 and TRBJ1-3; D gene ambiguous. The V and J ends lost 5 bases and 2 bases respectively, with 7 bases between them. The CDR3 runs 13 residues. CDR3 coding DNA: TGTGCCAGCAGTGTAATTGCTGGAAACACCATATATTTT. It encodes CASSVIAGNTIYF.

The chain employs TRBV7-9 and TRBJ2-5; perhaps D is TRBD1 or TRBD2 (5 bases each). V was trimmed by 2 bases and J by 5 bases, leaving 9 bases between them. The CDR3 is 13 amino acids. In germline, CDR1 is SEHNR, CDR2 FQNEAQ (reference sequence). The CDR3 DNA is TGTGCCAGCAGCTTACGGGGACGGGAGACCCAGTACTTC. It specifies CASSLRGRETQYF.

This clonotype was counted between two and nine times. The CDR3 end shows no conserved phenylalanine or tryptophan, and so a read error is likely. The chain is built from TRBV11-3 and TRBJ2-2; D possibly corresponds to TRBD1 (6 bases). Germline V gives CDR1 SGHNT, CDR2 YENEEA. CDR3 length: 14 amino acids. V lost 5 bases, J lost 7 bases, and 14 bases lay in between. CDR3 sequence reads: CASSPTTGNGELFL. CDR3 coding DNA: TGTGCCAGCAGCCCAACCACAGGGAACGGGGAGCTGTTTCTT.

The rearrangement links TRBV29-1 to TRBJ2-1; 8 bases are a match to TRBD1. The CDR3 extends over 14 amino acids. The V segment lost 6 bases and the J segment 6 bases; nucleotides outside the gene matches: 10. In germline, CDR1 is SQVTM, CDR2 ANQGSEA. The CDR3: CSVGVGTGFNEQFF. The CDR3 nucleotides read TGCAGCGTGGGGGTCGGGACAGGATTCAATGAGCAGTTCTTC.

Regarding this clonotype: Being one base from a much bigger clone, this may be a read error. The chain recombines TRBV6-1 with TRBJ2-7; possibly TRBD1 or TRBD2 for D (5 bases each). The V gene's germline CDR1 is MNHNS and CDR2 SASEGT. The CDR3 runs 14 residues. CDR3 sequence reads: CASDDRDLTYEQHF. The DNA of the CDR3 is TGTGCCAGCGATGACCGGGACCTAACCTACGAGCAGCACTTC.

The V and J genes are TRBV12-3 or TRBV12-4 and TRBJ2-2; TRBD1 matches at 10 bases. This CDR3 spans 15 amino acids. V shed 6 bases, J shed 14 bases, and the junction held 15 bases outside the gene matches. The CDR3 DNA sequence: TGTGCCAGCAGGCCGCGACAGGGGGCTACCGGAGATCTGTTTTTT. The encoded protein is CASRPRQGATGDLFF.

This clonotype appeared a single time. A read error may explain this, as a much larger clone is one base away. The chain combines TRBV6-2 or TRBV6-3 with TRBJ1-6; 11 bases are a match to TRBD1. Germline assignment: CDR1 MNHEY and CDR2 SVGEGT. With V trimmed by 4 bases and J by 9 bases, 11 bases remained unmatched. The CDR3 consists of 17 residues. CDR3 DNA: TGTGCCAGCAGTTCCCCCGGGACAGGGGGTCAAAGTTCACCCCTCCACTTT. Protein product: CASSSPGTGGQSSPLHF.

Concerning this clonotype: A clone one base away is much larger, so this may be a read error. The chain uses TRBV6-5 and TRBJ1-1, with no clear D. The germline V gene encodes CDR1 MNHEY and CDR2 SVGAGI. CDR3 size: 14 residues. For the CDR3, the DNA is TGTGACAGCACCCTAGCCGGCGGGGTCACTGAAGCTTTCTTT. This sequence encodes CDSTLAGGVTEAFF.

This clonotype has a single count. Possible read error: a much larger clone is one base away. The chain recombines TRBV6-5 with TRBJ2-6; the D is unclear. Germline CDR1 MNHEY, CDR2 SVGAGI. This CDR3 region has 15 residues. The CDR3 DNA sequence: TGTACCAGCAGTTACGTCCCCTCTGGGGCCAACGTCCTGACTTTC. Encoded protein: CTSSYVPSGANVLTF.

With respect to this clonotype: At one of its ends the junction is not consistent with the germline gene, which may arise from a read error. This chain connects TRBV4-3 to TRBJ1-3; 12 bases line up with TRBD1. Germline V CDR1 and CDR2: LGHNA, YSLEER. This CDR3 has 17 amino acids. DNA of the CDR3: TGCGCCAGCAGCCAAGCACAGGGACAGGGGGCTGGAAACACCATATATTTC. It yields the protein CASSQAQGQGAGNTIYF.

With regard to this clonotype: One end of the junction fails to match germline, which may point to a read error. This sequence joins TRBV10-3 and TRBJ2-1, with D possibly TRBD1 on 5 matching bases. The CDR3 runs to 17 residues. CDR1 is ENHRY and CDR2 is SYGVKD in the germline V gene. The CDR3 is CALSESGDSTSYNEQSF. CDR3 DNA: TGTGCCCTCAGTGAGTCAGGCGACAGTACATCCTACAATGAGCAGTCCTTC.

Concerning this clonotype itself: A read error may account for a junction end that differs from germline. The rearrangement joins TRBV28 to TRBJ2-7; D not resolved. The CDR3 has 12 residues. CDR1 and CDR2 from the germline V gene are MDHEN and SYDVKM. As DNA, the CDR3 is TGTGCCAGCGGTTTACCGGCAGACGAGCAGTACTTC. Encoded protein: CASGLPADEQYF.

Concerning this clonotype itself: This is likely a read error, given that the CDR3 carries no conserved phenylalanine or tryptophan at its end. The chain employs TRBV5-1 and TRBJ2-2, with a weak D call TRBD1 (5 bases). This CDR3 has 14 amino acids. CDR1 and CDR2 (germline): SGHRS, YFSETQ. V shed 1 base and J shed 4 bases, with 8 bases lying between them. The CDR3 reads CASSLPGSTGELFI. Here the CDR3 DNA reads TGCGCCAGCAGCTTGCCAGGGTCCACCGGGGAGCTGTTTATT.

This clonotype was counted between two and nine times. The CDR3 loop reads CASTSDPSNTGELFF. CDR3 DNA: TGCGCCAGCACCAGCGACCCCTCGAACACCGGGGAGCTGTTTTTT. The V call is TRBV5-1, the J call TRBJ2-2; D gene ambiguous. Trimming stripped 6 bases from V and 0 bases from J, with 12 bases between. Germline values: CDR1 SGHRS, CDR2 YFSETQ. This CDR3 comprises 15 residues.

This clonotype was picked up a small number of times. CDR3 DNA: TGTGCCAGCAGTCGGGACGGCTTTCGGGAAAAACTGTTTTTT. This translates into CASSRDGFREKLFF. V and J are TRBV28 and TRBJ1-4; TRBD1 is a possible D gene (5 bases). There are 14 residues in the CDR3. CDR1 MDHEN and CDR2 SYDVKM come from the germline V gene. V gave up 5 bases and J gave up 8 bases, with 15 bases separating them.

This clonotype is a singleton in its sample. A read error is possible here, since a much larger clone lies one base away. The CDR3 DNA follows: TGTGCCAGCAGATTTAGACTAGCGGGAGGGAAGAAGCAGTTCTTC. Translating gives CASRFRLAGGKKQFF. The rearrangement uses TRBV5-5 and TRBJ2-1, with 14 bases matching TRBD2. Trimming took 5 bases from V and 11 from J; bases not matched to a gene: 9. The V gene's germline CDR1 is SGHKS and CDR2 YYEKEE (reference sequence). The CDR3 covers 15 residues.

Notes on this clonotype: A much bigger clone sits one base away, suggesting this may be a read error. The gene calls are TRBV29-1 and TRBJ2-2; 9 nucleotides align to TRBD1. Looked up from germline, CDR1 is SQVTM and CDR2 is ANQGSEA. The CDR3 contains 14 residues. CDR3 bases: TGCAGCTTTGAACTGCAGGACAGGGGCGGGGAGCTGTTTTTT. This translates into CSFELQDRGGELFF.

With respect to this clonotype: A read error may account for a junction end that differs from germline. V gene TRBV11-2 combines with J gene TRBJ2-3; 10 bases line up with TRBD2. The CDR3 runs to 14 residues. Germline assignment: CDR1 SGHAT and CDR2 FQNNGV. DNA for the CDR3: TGTGTCAGCAGCTATGCTAGCGGGAGAGGTGAGCAGTATTTT. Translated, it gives CVSSYASGRGEQYF.

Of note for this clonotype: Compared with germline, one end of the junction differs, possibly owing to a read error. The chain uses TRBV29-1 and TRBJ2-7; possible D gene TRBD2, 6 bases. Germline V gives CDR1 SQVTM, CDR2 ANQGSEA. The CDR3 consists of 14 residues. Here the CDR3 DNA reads TGTAGCGTTGAAGGTCGCGGGGCCACCTACGAGCAGTACTTC. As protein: CSVEGRGATYEQYF.

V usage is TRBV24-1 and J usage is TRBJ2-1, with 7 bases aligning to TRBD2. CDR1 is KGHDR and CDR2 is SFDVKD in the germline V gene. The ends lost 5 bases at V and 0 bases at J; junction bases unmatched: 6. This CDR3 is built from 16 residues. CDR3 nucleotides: TGTGCCACCAGTGTTCCCGGGGGGAGCTCCTACAATGAGCAGTTCTTC. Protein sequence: CATSVPGGSSYNEQFF.

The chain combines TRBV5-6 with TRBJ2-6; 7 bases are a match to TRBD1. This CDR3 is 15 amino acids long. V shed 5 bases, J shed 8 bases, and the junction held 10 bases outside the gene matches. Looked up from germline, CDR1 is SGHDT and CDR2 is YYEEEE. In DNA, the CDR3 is TGTGCCAGCAGTGCCCAGGGGGATGCCCCCAACGTCCTGACTTTC. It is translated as CASSAQGDAPNVLTF.

CDR3 region: CASGQDGPAGRTQYF. The CDR3 nucleotides are TGCGCCAGTGGCCAAGATGGGCCTGCGGGGCGGACCCAGTACTTC. The V call is TRBV4-3, the J call TRBJ2-5, with D possibly being TRBD2 (6 bases). CDR1 and CDR2 from the germline V gene are LGHNA and YSLEER. Trimming cost V 9 bases and J 7 bases, with 24 bases left between them. This CDR3 comprises 15 residues.

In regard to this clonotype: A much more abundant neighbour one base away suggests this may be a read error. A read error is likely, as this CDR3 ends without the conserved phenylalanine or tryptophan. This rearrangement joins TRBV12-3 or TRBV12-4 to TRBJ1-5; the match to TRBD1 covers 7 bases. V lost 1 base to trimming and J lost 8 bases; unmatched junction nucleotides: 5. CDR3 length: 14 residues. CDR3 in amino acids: CASSLGTGLEPQHL. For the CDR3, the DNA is TGTGCCAGCAGTTTAGGGACAGGCCTGGAGCCCCAGCATCTT.

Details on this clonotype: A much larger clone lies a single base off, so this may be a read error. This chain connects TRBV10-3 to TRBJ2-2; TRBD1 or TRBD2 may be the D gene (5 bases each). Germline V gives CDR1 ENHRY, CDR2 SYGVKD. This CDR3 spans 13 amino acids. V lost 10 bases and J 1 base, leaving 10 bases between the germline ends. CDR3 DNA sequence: TGTGCCACGGGACGGTTGAACACCGGGGAGCTGTTTTTT. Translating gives CATGRLNTGELFF.

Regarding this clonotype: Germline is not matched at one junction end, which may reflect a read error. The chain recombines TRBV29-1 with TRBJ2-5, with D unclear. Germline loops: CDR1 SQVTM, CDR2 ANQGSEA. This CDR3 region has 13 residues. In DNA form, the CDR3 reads TGCAGCGTTGAAGCCTCGGTACATGAGACCCGGTACTTC. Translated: CSVEASVHETRYF.

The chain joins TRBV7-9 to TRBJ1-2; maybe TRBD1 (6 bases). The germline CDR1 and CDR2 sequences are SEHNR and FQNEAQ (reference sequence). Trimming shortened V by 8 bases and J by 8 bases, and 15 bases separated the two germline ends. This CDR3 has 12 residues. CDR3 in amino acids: CASSSQGIGYTF. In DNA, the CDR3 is TGTGCCAGCTCCTCCCAGGGGATAGGCTACACCTTC. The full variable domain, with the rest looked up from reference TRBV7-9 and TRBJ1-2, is DTGVSQNPRHKITKRGQNVTFRCDPISEHNRLYWYRQTLGQGPEFLTYFQNEAQLEKSRLLSDRFSAERPKGSFSTLEIQRTEQGDSAMYLCASSSQGIGYTFGSGTRLTVV.

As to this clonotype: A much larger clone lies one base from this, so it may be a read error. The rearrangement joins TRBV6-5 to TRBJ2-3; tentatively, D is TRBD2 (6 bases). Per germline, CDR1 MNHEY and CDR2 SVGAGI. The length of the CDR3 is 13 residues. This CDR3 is CTSRREATDTQYF. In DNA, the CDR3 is TGTACCAGCAGAAGGGAGGCGACAGATACGCAGTATTTT.